What follows are 29 T cell receptor beta chains derived from one specimen sequenced in a study of T cell clonality in common variable immunodeficiency. Sequenced by immunoSEQ multiplex PCR; TCRdb stores in-frame clones only, minus some. This sample carries about 74,000 clones, none of them present only once. Sequencing was carried out using peripheral blood mononuclear cells. The receptor set was obtained from a person between 18 and 69 years old in good health.

This clone was counted ten times or more. The read falls 3 residues short of the CDR3 end, and the missing part is taken from the germline J gene. The chain carries TRBV12-3 or TRBV12-4 and TRBJ2-1; 9 positions agree with TRBD2. This CDR3 region has 16 residues. V lost 2 bases, J lost 6 bases, and 8 bases stayed unmatched. The CDR3 here is CASSLTREGLGNEQFF. CDR3 DNA, as far as it was read: TGTGCCAGCAGTTTAACGCGGGAGGGCCTCGGCAATGAG.

This clone was seen at least ten times. Read data end 3 residues before the CDR3 end; the end is taken from the germline J gene. The chain uses TRBV18 and TRBJ2-5, with TRBD2 matching 10 bases. Germline CDR1 and CDR2: KGHSH and LQKENI. This CDR3 is 16 amino acids long. Losses at the gene ends were 8 bases for V and 4 bases for J; bases not matched to a gene: 13. Incomplete CDR3 DNA: TGTGCCAGCCTACCTAGCGGGAGAGGGGTCGGAGAGACC. Translated: CASLPSGRGVGET. The entire CDR3 sequence reads CASLPSGRGVGETQYF.

There are many counts of this clone. Read coverage stops 3 residues before the CDR3 terminus; the germline J gene supplies the remainder. The chain joins TRBV7-6 to TRBJ2-3; D uncertain. Germline CDR1 SGHVS, CDR2 FNYEAQ. Between the trimmed V and J ends, which lost 7 bases and 6 bases, there was a span of 20 bases. This CDR3 comprises 15 residues. The DNA read from the CDR3 is TGTGCCAGCACCCTGATTCGTGGCTTTGCTGATACG. Its translation: CASTLIRGFADT. The entire CDR3 protein reads CASTLIRGFADTQYF.

In this sample, this clone turned up many times. Coverage ceases 3 residues before the CDR3 finishes, and the germline J gene fills in the end. The rearrangement joins TRBV27 to TRBJ2-5; unclear D gene. V shed 6 bases and J shed 3 bases, with 20 bases lying between them. The CDR3 is made up of 16 amino acids. The germline CDR1 and CDR2 sequences are MNHEY and SMNVEV (reference sequence). The part of the CDR3 DNA that was read is TGTGCCAGCAGGCAACCCGCCTCGGTAGCAGAAGAGACC. This gives the protein CASRQPASVAEET. From start to end, the CDR3 is CASRQPASVAEETQYF.

This clone was found many times. The read falls 3 residues short of the CDR3 end, and the missing part is taken from the germline J gene. The gene calls are TRBV30 and TRBJ2-3; TRBD1 matches at 8 bases. This CDR3 spans 11 amino acids. Germline V CDR1 and CDR2: GTSNPN, SVGIG (reference sequence). The CDR3 DNA, read in part, is TGTGCCTGGGGAGGACAGGGTCCG. Its protein product is CAWGGQGP. The whole CDR3 sequence reads CAWGGQGPQYF.

There are many counts of this clone. The read is 3 residues too short to cover the CDR3 end, so that end is filled in from the germline J gene. The rearrangement uses TRBV7-9 and TRBJ2-3, with a possible D match to TRBD1 (6 bases). CDR3 length: 14 amino acids. V lost 3 bases to trimming and J lost 5 bases, with 12 bases between them. The germline V gene encodes CDR1 SEHNR and CDR2 FQNEAQ (reference sequence). CDR3 DNA (partial): TGTGCCAGCAGCTTTTGGACAGTCCTAGATACG. Protein product: CASSFWTVLDT. The CDR3 in its entirety is CASSFWTVLDTQYF. The full variable domain, rest sourced from reference TRBV7-9 and TRBJ2-3, is DTGVSQNPRHKITKRGQNVTFRCDPISEHNRLYWYRQTLGQGPEFLTYFQNEAQLEKSRLLSDRFSAERPKGSFSTLEIQRTEQGDSAMYLCASSFWTVLDTQYFGPGTRLTVL.

This clone was observed at least ten times. The read falls 3 residues short of the CDR3 end, and the missing part is taken from the germline J gene. This rearrangement joins TRBV18 to TRBJ2-7, with D perhaps TRBD2 (6 bases). The CDR3 spans 15 residues. Germline V lookup: CDR1 KGHSH, CDR2 LQKENI. V lost 4 bases to trimming and J lost 2 bases, with 15 bases between them. The part of the CDR3 DNA that was read is TGTGCCAGCTCACGATGGGGACTTGGTCCCTACGAG. Encoded protein: CASSRWGLGPYE. The full CDR3 is CASSRWGLGPYEQYF.

This clone occurred many times. The CDR3 end is not reached by the read, which stops 3 residues before it; the germline J gene fills it in. This chain connects TRBV20-1 to TRBJ2-3, with 7 bases that match TRBD2. The germline gives CDR1 DFQATT, CDR2 SNEGSKA (reference sequence). Trimming at V came to 0 bases and at J to 2 bases, leaving 11 bases not matched to a gene. CDR3 length: 17 amino acids. The CDR3 sequence: CSARDVGGGTNTDTQYF. The CDR3 bases that were read are TGCAGTGCTAGAGATGTGGGGGGAGGGACCAACACAGATACG.

This clone was observed many times. CDR3 protein: CASSLGGEETQYF. CDR3 DNA (partial): TGTGCCAGCAGCTTGGGGGGGGAAGAGACC. This chain joins TRBV5-5 and TRBJ2-5, with D possibly TRBD2 on 6 matching bases. The read stops 3 residues short of the end of the CDR3; the missing end is completed from the germline J gene. From germline, CDR1 is SGHKS and CDR2 YYEKEE (reference sequence). The CDR3 loop spans 13 amino acids. V was pared by 0 bases and J by 3 bases, with 6 bases between. The entire variable domain, with the rest obtained from reference TRBV5-5 and TRBJ2-5, is as follows: DAGVTQSPTHLIKTRGQQVTLRCSPISGHKSVSWYQQVLGQGPQFIFQYYEKEERGRGNFPDRFSARQFPNYSSELNVNALLLGDSALYLCASSLGGEETQYFGPGTRLLVL.

This clone was counted ten times or more. The read halts 3 residues ahead of the CDR3 end, with the missing end drawn from the germline J gene. The chain recombines TRBV20-1 with TRBJ2-2; 10 bases match TRBD2. The ends lost 4 bases at V and 1 base at J; junction bases unmatched: 3. Germline V gene data show CDR1 as DFQATT and CDR2 as SNEGSKA (reference sequence). CDR3 length: 15 amino acids. The covered CDR3 bases are TGCAGTGCTACAAGACTAGCGGGGAACACCGGGGAG. Residues: CSATRLAGNTGE. The whole CDR3 region reads CSATRLAGNTGELFF.

This clone was found many times. Read sequence stops 3 residues before the CDR3 end, and the germline J gene provides the missing end. The chain couples TRBV29-1 to TRBJ2-2, with 9 bases identical to TRBD1. Per germline, CDR1 SQVTM and CDR2 ANQGSEA. The CDR3 length is 13 residues. V lost 3 bases, J lost 6 bases, and 2 bases stayed unmatched. Incomplete CDR3 DNA: TGCAGCGTTGACCGGACAGGGGCCGGGGAG. Its protein product is CSVDRTGAGE. The entire CDR3 is CSVDRTGAGELFF.

At least ten counts were recorded for this clone. The read gets to within 3 residues of the CDR3 end, and the germline J gene fills in the rest. The chain links TRBV11-2 to TRBJ1-4, with 8 bases that match TRBD1. The CDR3 sequence is 14 residues long. The trim removed 6 bases at V and 4 bases at J, leaving 4 bases unmatched. Germline values: CDR1 SGHAT, CDR2 FQNNGV. The CDR3 bases that were read are TGTGCCAGCAGACGTGGACAGGGTAATGAAAAA. This gives the protein CASRRGQGNEK. The complete CDR3 protein is CASRRGQGNEKLFF.

This clone has at least ten counts. Read data end 3 residues before the CDR3 end; the end is taken from the germline J gene. V gene TRBV11-2 combines with J gene TRBJ2-3; D gene uncertain. CDR3 size: 13 residues. Per germline, CDR1 SGHAT and CDR2 FQNNGV. The V and J ends lost 5 bases and 7 bases respectively, with 13 bases between them. CDR3 bases read: TGTGCCAGCAGCCACACCCATCTCAATACG. It codes for CASSHTHLNT. The complete CDR3 reads CASSHTHLNTQYF.

This clone has ten or more counts. The sequenced part of the CDR3 DNA is TGTGCCAGCTCACCTAATTTCTACGAG. Its protein product is CASSPNFYE. The full CDR3 sequence reads CASSPNFYEQYF. V and J are TRBV18 and TRBJ2-7, with D unresolved. The read finishes 3 residues shy of the CDR3 end, and the germline J gene is used to complete it. The CDR3 runs 12 residues. The germline V and J ends were trimmed by 3 bases and 3 bases, with 6 bases remaining between them. The V gene's germline CDR1 is KGHSH and CDR2 LQKENI. The whole variable domain, filled in from reference TRBV18 and TRBJ2-7, reads NAGVMQNPRHLVRRRGQEARLRCSPMKGHSHVYWYRQLPEEGLKFMVYLQKENIIDESGMPKERFSAEFPKEGPSILRIQQVVRGDSAAYFCASSPNFYEQYFGPGTRLTVT.

Many counts were recorded for this clone. The read ends 3 residues shy of where the CDR3 ends; the end is completed using the germline J gene. V gene TRBV7-2 combines with J gene TRBJ2-7, with 10 bases fitting TRBD2. This CDR3 region has 15 residues. Germline CDR1 and CDR2: SGHTA and FQGNSA. V lost 2 bases and J lost 3; bases outside the gene matches: 4. The sequenced CDR3 bases are TGTGCCAGCAGCTTATTTCCTAGCGGGAGCTACGAG. The encoded protein is CASSLFPSGSYE. The full CDR3 is CASSLFPSGSYEQYF.

This clone was observed many times. The CDR3 extends 3 residues past the end of the read, so its final part is completed from the germline J gene. This chain uses TRBV28 with TRBJ2-5, with TRBD2 matching over 15 bases. Germline values: CDR1 MDHEN, CDR2 SYDVKM. The CDR3 consists of 15 residues. The V and J ends lost 6 bases and 4 bases, in that order; junction bases with no gene match: 3. The DNA read from the CDR3 is TGTGCCAGCAGCAGGGGACTAGCGGGAGGAGAGACC. It yields the protein CASSRGLAGGET. The entire CDR3 protein reads CASSRGLAGGETQYF.

This clone was counted ten times or more. One end of the junction fails to match germline, which may point to a read error. CDR3 residues: CASSQEGGTGGNEQFF. The CDR3 DNA, read in part, is TGCGCCAGCAGCCAAGAAGGCGGGACAGGGGGTAATGAG. This chain uses TRBV4-2 with TRBJ2-1; 11 nucleotides match TRBD1. The read stops 3 residues short of the end of the CDR3; the missing end is completed from the germline J gene. The CDR3 consists of 16 residues. Germline V gene lookup returns CDR1 LGHNA and CDR2 YNFKEQ.

This clone has only a few counts. From the germline J gene comes the end of the CDR3, since the read stops 3 residues before it. This sequence joins TRBV25-1 and TRBJ2-1; 7 positions match TRBD2. Trimming cost V 3 bases and J 2 bases; bases outside gene matches: 4. Germline V CDR1 and CDR2: MGHDK, SYGVNS. The CDR3 totals 15 residues. CDR3 region: CASSESGIPYNEQFF. The DNA read from the CDR3 is TGTGCCAGCAGTGAGAGCGGGATACCCTACAATGAG.

The sample holds many counts of this clone. The read ends 3 residues before the CDR3 terminus; that terminus is restored from the germline J gene. The genes are TRBV30 and TRBJ1-1, with a possible D match to TRBD1 (6 bases). The CDR3 loop spans 11 amino acids. Germline loops: CDR1 GTSNPN, CDR2 SVGIG (reference sequence). Incomplete CDR3 DNA: TGTGCCTGGGGGGAACAGGGCGAA. The encoded protein is CAWGEQGE. The CDR3, in full, reads CAWGEQGEAFF.

This clone came up many times. Read sequence stops 3 residues before the CDR3 end, and the germline J gene provides the missing end. This chain connects TRBV18 to TRBJ2-1, with TRBD1 identical over 8 bases. This CDR3 comprises 14 residues. The V gene's germline CDR1 is KGHSH and CDR2 LQKENI. V was pared by 3 bases and J by 9 bases, with 7 bases of the junction left unmatched. The covered CDR3 bases are TGTGCCAGCTCACCCGAGACAGGGGCTATTGAG. This codes for CASSPETGAIE. The CDR3 in full is CASSPETGAIEQFF. The full variable domain, rest sourced from reference TRBV18 and TRBJ2-1, is NAGVMQNPRHLVRRRGQEARLRCSPMKGHSHVYWYRQLPEEGLKFMVYLQKENIIDESGMPKERFSAEFPKEGPSILRIQQVVRGDSAAYFCASSPETGAIEQFFGPGTRLTVL.

This clone was observed at least ten times. The missing CDR3 end, 3 residues past where the read stops, is filled in from the germline J gene. The chain couples TRBV20-1 to TRBJ2-7, with 7 positions matching TRBD1. J lost 2 bases, V lost 6 bases, and 10 bases had no gene match. CDR1 DFQATT and CDR2 SNEGSKA come from the germline V gene (reference sequence). The CDR3 is made up of 14 amino acids. CDR3 amino acids: CSAQDRPLTYEQYF. The DNA read from the CDR3 is TGCAGTGCCCAGGACAGGCCATTAACCTACGAG.

The table lists this clone with many counts. The CDR3 is cut off 3 residues early in the read; its end comes from the germline J gene. The chain has TRBV5-1 and TRBJ2-7, with 7 bases identical to TRBD2. This CDR3 is 15 amino acids long. CDR1 SGHRS and CDR2 YFSETQ come from the germline V gene. V lost 0 bases and J lost 0; bases outside the gene matches: 3. CDR3 DNA (partial): TGCGCCAGCAGCTTGGATAGCGGGCGCTCCTACGAG. Translated: CASSLDSGRSYE. Given in full, the CDR3 is CASSLDSGRSYEQYF.

This clone occurred many times. The sequence runs out 3 residues before the end of the CDR3; the remainder is reconstructed from the germline J gene. The gene calls are TRBV12-5 and TRBJ2-3; 11 bases agree with TRBD2. CDR1 is LGHNT and CDR2 is FRNRAP in the germline V gene. The CDR3 has 16 amino acids. The junction had 10 bases not matched to a gene; V was cut back by 5 bases and J by 6 bases. The covered CDR3 bases are TGTGCTAGTGGTCCTTATCGGGGACTAGCGGCGGATACG. This translates into CASGPYRGLAADT. The full CDR3 sequence reads CASGPYRGLAADTQYF.

As concerns this clone: The read ends 3 residues before the CDR3 terminus; that terminus is restored from the germline J gene. The chain uses TRBV5-6 and TRBJ1-2; D may be TRBD1 (5 bases). The CDR3 has 13 amino acids. Germline loops: CDR1 SGHDT, CDR2 YYEEEE. Between the trimmed V and J ends, which lost 2 bases and 3 bases, there was a span of 8 bases. CDR3 bases read: TGTGCCAGCAGCTTCACAGGAGACTATGGC. This translates into CASSFTGDYG. The entire CDR3 is CASSFTGDYGYTF. Filled out from reference TRBV5-6 and TRBJ1-2, the complete variable domain reads DAGVTQSPTHLIKTRGQQVTLRCSPKSGHDTVSWYQQALGQGPQFIFQYYEEEERQRGNFPDRFSGHQFPNYSSELNVNALLLGDSALYLCASSFTGDYGYTFGSGTRLTVV.

The table lists this clone with a few counts. The observed sequence ends 3 residues before the CDR3 terminus, with the missing tail filled in from the germline J gene. This sequence joins TRBV5-8 and TRBJ1-4; TRBD1 matches at 9 bases. This CDR3 has 15 residues. The germline V gene has CDR1 SGHTS and CDR2 YDEGEE. J gave up 5 bases and V 1 base, and 3 bases lay outside the gene matches. The DNA read from the CDR3 is TGTGCCAGCAGCTTGATCGGACAGGGGAATGAAAAA. Translated, it gives CASSLIGQGNEK. The full CDR3 sequence reads CASSLIGQGNEKLFF.

The sample holds many counts of this clone. The read terminates 3 residues ahead of where the CDR3 ends, so the germline J gene completes it. V usage is TRBV7-2 and J usage is TRBJ2-3; TRBD1 agrees at 8 bases. CDR3 length: 14 residues. CDR1 is SGHTA, CDR2 FQGNSA, per germline. Trimming at V came to 4 bases and at J to 3 bases, leaving 3 bases not matched to a gene. This CDR3 reads CASSSDRGTDTQYF. The covered CDR3 bases are TGTGCCAGCAGCTCCGACAGGGGAACAGATACG. Full variable domain (missing parts from reference TRBV7-2 and TRBJ2-3): GAGVSQSPSNKVTEKGKDVELRCDPISGHTALYWYRQSLGQGLEFLIYFQGNSAPDKSGLPSDRFSAERTGGSVSTLTIQRTQQEDSAVYLCASSSDRGTDTQYFGPGTRLTVL.

This clone was counted at least ten times. The CDR3 end lies 3 residues beyond the end of the read and is filled in from the germline J gene. This chain uses TRBV5-4 with TRBJ1-1; D gene unclear. The CDR3 sequence is 13 residues long. Trimming stripped 0 bases from V and 4 bases from J, with 7 bases between. Germline values: CDR1 SGHNT, CDR2 YYREEE (reference sequence). The part of the CDR3 DNA that was read is TGTGCCAGCAGCTTGGCTCTTAGCACTGAA. Translation: CASSLALSTE. In full, the CDR3 reads CASSLALSTEAFF.

This clone has at least ten counts. The read stops 3 residues short of the end of the CDR3; the missing end is completed from the germline J gene. The genes are TRBV20-1 and TRBJ1-4; 9 bases fit TRBD1. Germline lookup yields CDR1 DFQATT and CDR2 SNEGSKA (reference sequence). V trimming: 7 bases; J trimming: 5 bases; junction bases outside the gene matches: 2. This CDR3 contains 12 residues. CDR3 DNA, as far as it was read: TGCAGTGGACAGGGGGGGAATGAAAAA. Its protein is CSGQGGNEK. The complete CDR3 protein is CSGQGGNEKLFF.

This clone was picked up many times. The observed sequence ends 3 residues before the CDR3 terminus, with the missing tail filled in from the germline J gene. The V call is TRBV5-8, the J call TRBJ2-5; TRBD1 is a possible D gene (6 bases). Trimming took off 4 bases at V and 5 bases at J, with 15 bases between the two ends. Germline CDR1 SGHTS, CDR2 YDEGEE. The CDR3 is 14 residues long. This CDR3 reads CASSLGHPLETQYF. The CDR3 DNA, read in part, is TGTGCCAGCAGCCTGGGACACCCTCTGGAGACC.